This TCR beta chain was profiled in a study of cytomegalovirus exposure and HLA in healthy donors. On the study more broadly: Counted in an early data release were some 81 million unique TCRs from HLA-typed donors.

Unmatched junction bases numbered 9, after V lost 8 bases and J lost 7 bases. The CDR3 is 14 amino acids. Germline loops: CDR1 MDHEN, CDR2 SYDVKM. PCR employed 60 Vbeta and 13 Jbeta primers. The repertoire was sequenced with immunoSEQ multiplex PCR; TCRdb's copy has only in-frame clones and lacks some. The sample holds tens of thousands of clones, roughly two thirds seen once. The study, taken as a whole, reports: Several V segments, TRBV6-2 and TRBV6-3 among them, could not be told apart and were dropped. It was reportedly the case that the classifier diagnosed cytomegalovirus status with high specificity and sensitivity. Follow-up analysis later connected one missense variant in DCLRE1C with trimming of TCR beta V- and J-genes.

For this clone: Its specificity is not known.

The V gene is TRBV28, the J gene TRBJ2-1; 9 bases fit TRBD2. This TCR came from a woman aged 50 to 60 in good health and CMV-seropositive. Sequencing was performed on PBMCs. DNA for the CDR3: TGTGCCAGCCGGGGTAGCGGGGGCCGGAATGAGCAGTTCTTC. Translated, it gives CASRGSGGRNEQFF.